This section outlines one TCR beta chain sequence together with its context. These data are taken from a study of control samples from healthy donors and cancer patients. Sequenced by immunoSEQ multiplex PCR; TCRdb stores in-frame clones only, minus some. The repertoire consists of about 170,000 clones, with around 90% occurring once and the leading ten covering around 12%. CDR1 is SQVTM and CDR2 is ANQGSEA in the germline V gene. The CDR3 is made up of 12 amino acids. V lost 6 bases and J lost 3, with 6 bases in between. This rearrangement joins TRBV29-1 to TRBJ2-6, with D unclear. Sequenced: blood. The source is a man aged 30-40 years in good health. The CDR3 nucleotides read TGCAGCGTCTCCAGTGGGGCCAACGTCCTGACTTTC. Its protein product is CSVSSGANVLTF.